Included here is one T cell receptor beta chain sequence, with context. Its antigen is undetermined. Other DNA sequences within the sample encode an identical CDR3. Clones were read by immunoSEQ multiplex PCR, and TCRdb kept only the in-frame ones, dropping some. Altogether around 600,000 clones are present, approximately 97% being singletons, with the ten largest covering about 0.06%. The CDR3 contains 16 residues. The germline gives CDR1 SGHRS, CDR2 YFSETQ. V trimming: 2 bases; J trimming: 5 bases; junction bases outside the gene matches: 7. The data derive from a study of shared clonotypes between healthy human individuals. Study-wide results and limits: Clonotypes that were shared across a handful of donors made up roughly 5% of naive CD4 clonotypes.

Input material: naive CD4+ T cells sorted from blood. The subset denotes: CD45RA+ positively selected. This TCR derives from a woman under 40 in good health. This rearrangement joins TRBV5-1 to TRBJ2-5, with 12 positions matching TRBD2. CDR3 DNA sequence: TGCGCCAGCAGCTTTCTAGCGGGAGGGCCAGGGGAGACCCAGTACTTC. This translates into CASSFLAGGPGETQYF.